This T cell receptor beta chain emerged from a study of blood T cell repertoires in COVID-19. Study context: Acute-phase and convalescent COVID-19 samples originated in the United States, Italy and Spain.

Authors' data handling: Reference gene primer amplification in the assay estimated nucleated cell counts. Generated by immunoSEQ multiplex PCR, the TCRdb table keeps only in-frame clones and is missing some. That table is the source of V, J and clone size, and D and trimming were worked out from the DNA. The data contain some 93,000 clones, less than 90% of them singletons. Germline lookup yields CDR1 LGHNA and CDR2 YSLEER. The CDR3 totals 15 residues. Between the trimmed V and J ends, which lost 0 bases and 3 bases, there was a span of 11 bases. Sequencing was performed on peripheral blood. The origin of this receptor is a man between 60 and 75 years old with acute or convalescent COVID-19. The chain combines TRBV4-3 with TRBJ1-2; D gene uncertain. The chain's CDR3 is CASSQDPGSDYGYTF. CDR3 bases: TGCGCCAGCAGCCAAGACCCGGGGTCGGACTATGGCTACACCTTC.